This entry concerns a single T cell receptor (beta chain). This sample stems from a study of CD8 T cells in Susac syndrome. Sequencing of TCR beta was performed on blood CD8+ and CD4+ T cells. The multiple sclerosis control group consisted of treatment-naive patients whose relapsing-remitting disease, which was either stable or active, fulfilled revised McDonald criteria. The CDR3 extends over 16 amino acids. The V and J ends lost 0 bases and 9 bases respectively, with 21 bases between them. Germline V gene data show CDR1 as SGDLS and CDR2 as YYNGEE. Reverse transcription used about 0.45 to 1 ug RNA and random hexamers. Amplification of TCR beta CDR3 used immunoSEQ multiplex PCR across 54 Vbeta and 13 Jbeta. Using its own MiXCR run on the immunoSEQ multiplex PCR reads, TCRdb lists one record per CDR3 protein. The sample lists 150,000 to 200,000 distinct CDR3 sequences; almost 96% were seen once.

Sequencing was performed on CD4+ T cells from PBMCs. The chain is built from TRBV9 and TRBJ1-2, with TRBD1 as a possible D gene (6 bases). This clonotype was obtained from a human donor with multiple sclerosis. This CDR3 is CASSVVISGAGVSYTF. In nucleotides, the CDR3 is TGTGCCAGCAGCGTAGTCATAAGTGGCGCAGGGGTGAGCTACACCTTC.